This TCR beta chain came from a study of vaccination effects on CD4 cells after COVID-19. Sequencing in the ViraFEST assay came after antigen-specific CD4+ T cells had been expanded with viral peptide pools, which were used to stimulate PBMC. It was after more than nine days of culture that CD4+ T cells were isolated. Nucleocapsid antibodies stayed negative before and after vaccination, showing no earlier SARS-CoV-2 infection. The data were produced by immunoSEQ multiplex PCR, yet TCRdb's version contains in-frame clones alone and is incomplete. The sample contains approximately 30,000 clones, around 75% of which appear only once. V lost 5 bases, J lost 10 bases, and 14 bases lay in between. CDR1 and CDR2 (germline): SGHTA, FQGTGA. The CDR3 covers 12 residues. Study results and caveats: A shortage of convalescent patients and an absence of early post-infection timepoints characterized the study.

With regard to this clone: Its specificity is not known.

The TCR comes from a human donor who received a COVID-19 vaccine. The chain links TRBV7-3 to TRBJ1-1; weak D call: TRBD1 (5 bases). The specimen comprised CD4+ T cells from PBMCs cultured with HCoV-NL63 spike peptides, sampled before COVID-19 vaccination. CDR3 protein: CASSQSRVSAFF. DNA of the CDR3: TGTGCCAGCAGCCAAAGCAGGGTTTCAGCTTTCTTT.